In its sample, the clone carrying this TCR beta chain was seen a few times. This sample is part of a study of blood T cell repertoires in COVID-19. From germline, CDR1 is SGDLS and CDR2 YYNGEE. The CDR3 extends over 15 amino acids. V dropped 2 bases and J dropped 4; count of bases not matched to a gene: 6. Measured with immunoSEQ multiplex PCR; TCRdb has only the in-frame clones, and not every one. This table has tens of thousands of clones, about 75% appearing once. Sequencing was performed on peripheral blood. The V and J genes are TRBV9 and TRBJ1-3, with TRBD1 identical over 7 bases. This TCR derives from a human donor in a cohort sampled during active COVID-19. As DNA, the CDR3 is TGTGCCAGCAGCGTCGGCGGGACAGCCGGAAACACCATATATTTT. Its translation is CASSVGGTAGNTIYF.